The clone carrying this T cell receptor (beta chain) appeared many times. Trimming removed 4 bases from V and 1 base from J, with 8 bases in between. Germline V gene lookup returns CDR1 SGHRS and CDR2 YFSETQ. The length of the CDR3 is 14 residues. TCRdb processed the 5' RACE reads anew with MiXCR; each CDR3 protein has one entry. The sample yields just over 60,000 distinct CDR3 sequences, 8% to 10% seen once. The data stem from a study of early T cells in non-severe SARS-CoV-2 infection. The chain employs TRBV5-1 and TRBJ2-2; D is undetermined. Sequencing was performed on whole blood. The source of this sequence is an adult who was a healthcare worker with PCR-confirmed SARS-CoV-2 infection or an uninfected control (not recorded which). The CDR3 DNA follows: TGCGCCAGCAGCCCCCAACAGAACACCGGGGAGCTGTTTTTT. Translation gives CASSPQQNTGELFF.